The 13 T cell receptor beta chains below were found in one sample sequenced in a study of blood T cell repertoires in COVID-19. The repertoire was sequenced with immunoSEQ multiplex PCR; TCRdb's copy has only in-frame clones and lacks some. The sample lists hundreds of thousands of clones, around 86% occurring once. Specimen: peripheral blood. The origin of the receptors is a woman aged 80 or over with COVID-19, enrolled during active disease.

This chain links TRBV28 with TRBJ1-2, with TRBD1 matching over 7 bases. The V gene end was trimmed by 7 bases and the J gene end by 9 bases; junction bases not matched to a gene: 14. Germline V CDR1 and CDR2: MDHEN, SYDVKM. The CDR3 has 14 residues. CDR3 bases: TGTGCCAGCATTAACACAGGGGCCCCCCTCCGCTACACCTTC. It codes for CASINTGAPLRYTF.

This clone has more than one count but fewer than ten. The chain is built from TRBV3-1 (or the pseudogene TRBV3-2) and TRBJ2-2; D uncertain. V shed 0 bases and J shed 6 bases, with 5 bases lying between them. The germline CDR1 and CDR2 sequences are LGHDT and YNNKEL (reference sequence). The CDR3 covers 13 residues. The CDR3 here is CASSQDPAGELFF. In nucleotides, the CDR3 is TGTGCCAGCAGCCAAGATCCCGCCGGGGAGCTGTTTTTT.

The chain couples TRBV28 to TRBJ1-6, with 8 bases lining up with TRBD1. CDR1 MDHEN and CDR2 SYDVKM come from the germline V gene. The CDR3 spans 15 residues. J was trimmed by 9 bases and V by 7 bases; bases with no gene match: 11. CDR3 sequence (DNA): TGTGCCAGCACTACTACCCTGACAGGGGCTTCACCCCTCCACTTT. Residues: CASTTTLTGASPLHF.

The CDR3 nucleotides are TGCGCCAGCAGCTTGGGGTCGGGAGGACTCTTCCAAGAGACCCAGTACTTC. Residues: CASSLGSGGLFQETQYF. The genes are TRBV5-1 and TRBJ2-5; 7 bases match TRBD2. J gave up 1 base and V 0 bases, and 9 bases lay outside the gene matches. Germline loops: CDR1 SGHRS, CDR2 YFSETQ. The CDR3 is made up of 17 amino acids.

In DNA form, the CDR3 reads TGTGCCAGCTCACTGGTTGGCAGGGTCTACGAGCAGTACTTC. Its translation: CASSLVGRVYEQYF. The rearrangement uses TRBV18 and TRBJ2-7; TRBD1 might be the D (5 bases). Trimming shortened V by 4 bases and J by 3 bases, and 13 bases separated the two germline ends. There are 14 residues in the CDR3. The germline V gene has CDR1 KGHSH and CDR2 LQKENI. The whole variable domain, filled in from reference TRBV18 and TRBJ2-7, reads NAGVMQNPRHLVRRRGQEARLRCSPMKGHSHVYWYRQLPEEGLKFMVYLQKENIIDESGMPKERFSAEFPKEGPSILRIQQVVRGDSAAYFCASSLVGRVYEQYFGPGTRLTVT.

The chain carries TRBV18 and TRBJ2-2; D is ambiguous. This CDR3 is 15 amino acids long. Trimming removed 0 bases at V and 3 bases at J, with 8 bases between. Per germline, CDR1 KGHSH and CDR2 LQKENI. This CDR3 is CASSPPGWHTGELFF. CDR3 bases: TGTGCCAGCTCACCACCGGGCTGGCACACCGGGGAGCTGTTTTTT.

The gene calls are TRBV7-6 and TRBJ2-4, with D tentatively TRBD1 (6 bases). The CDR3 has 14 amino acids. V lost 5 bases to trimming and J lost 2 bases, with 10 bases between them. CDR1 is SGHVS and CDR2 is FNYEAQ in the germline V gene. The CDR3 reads CASSAGQTKNIQYF. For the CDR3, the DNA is TGTGCCAGCAGCGCCGGACAGACCAAAAACATTCAGTACTTC.

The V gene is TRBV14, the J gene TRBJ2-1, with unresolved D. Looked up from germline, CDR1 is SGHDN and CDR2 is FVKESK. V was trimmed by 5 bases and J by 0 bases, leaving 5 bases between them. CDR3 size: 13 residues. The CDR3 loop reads CASSWSSYNEQFF. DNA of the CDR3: TGTGCCAGCAGCTGGAGCTCCTACAATGAGCAGTTCTTC.

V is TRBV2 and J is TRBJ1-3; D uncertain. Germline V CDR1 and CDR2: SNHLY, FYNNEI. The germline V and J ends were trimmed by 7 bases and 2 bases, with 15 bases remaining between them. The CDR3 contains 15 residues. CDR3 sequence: CASKLAREAGNTIYF. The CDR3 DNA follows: TGTGCCAGCAAACTAGCCCGGGAGGCTGGAAACACCATATATTTT.

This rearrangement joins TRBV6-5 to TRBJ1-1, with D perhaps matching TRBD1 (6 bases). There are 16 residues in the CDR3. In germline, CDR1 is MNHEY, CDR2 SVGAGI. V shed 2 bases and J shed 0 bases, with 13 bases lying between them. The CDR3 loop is CASSYTPTGLNTEAFF. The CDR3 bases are TGTGCCAGCAGTTACACTCCGACAGGTTTGAACACTGAAGCTTTCTTT.

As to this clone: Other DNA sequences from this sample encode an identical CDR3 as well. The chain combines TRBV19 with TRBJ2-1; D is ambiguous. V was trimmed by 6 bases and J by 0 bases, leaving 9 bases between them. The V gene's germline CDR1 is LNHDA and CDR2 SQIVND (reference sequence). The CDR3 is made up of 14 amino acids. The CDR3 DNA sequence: TGTGCCAGTAGGGGCTCGAGCTCCTACAATGAGCAGTTCTTC. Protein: CASRGSSSYNEQFF.

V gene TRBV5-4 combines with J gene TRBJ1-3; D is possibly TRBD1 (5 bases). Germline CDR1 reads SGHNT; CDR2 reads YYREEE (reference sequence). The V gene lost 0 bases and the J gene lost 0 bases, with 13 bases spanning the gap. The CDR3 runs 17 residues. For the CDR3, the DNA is TGTGCCAGCAGCTTGGGGCAGGGCCTAAGCTCTGGAAACACCATATATTTT. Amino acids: CASSLGQGLSSGNTIYF. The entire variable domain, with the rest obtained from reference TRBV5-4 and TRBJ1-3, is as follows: ETGVTQSPTHLIKTRGQQVTLRCSSQSGHNTVSWYQQALGQGPQFIFQYYREEENGRGNFPPRFSGLQFPNYSSELNVNALELDDSALYLCASSLGQGLSSGNTIYFGEGSWLTVV.

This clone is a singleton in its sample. CDR3 amino acids: CASSEEASGVSSYEQYV. The CDR3 coding sequence is TGTGCCAGCAGTGAAGAAGCTAGCGGGGTTAGCTCCTACGAGCAGTACGTC. V is TRBV6-1 and J is TRBJ2-7; 9 positions agree with TRBD2. Germline trimming cut 1 base from V and 0 bases from J; bases unmatched to any gene: 7. The germline gives CDR1 MNHNS, CDR2 SASEGT. The CDR3 has 17 amino acids.